The sequence of this TCR beta chain was determined in a study of blood T cell repertoires in COVID-19 (TCRdb year 2020). With regard to the full study: Collaborator samples came from the United States, Italy and Spain and covered acute and convalescent phases of COVID-19. The prospective study material was composed of cDNA or gDNA derived from T cells, B-cell-depleted T cells, or PBMCs. The dataset comprised deeply sampled blood TCRbeta repertoires from subjects exposed to, actively infected with, or recovered from COVID-19. A freely available public database, intended as a resource for researchers studying the immune response to SARS-CoV-2, is where the repertoires were released. The samples were drawn from the first 160 participants of the ongoing ImmuneRACE study and from about 1,200 subjects provided by 6 global collaborators. A de-identified subject ID, COVID-19 status, age in years and sex were almost always included in the sample metadata. HLA class I and class II types, where available, came from metadata supplied by the sample provider rather than from assay-based typing. General findings and caveats noted by the study authors: The amount of clinical and demographic metadata varied by source and participant and was provided uncurated.

Whole blood was collected in K2EDTA tubes by collaborating institutions according to the institutions' own protocols. Collaborator samples were shipped for TCRbeta analysis as frozen whole blood, isolated PBMCs, or DNA extracted from either sample type. TCRbeta CDR3 regions were amplified from genomic DNA by means of the immunoSEQ Assay, a bias-controlled multiplex PCR. The authors' analysis ran thus. Nucleated cell counts per sample were estimated from amplification of reference gene primers within the assay. Sequence reads were collapsed and filtered to measure the absolute abundance of every unique TCRbeta CDR3 rearrangement. For each sample, productive Simpson clonality was calculated as the square root of Simpson's diversity index over productive rearrangements. In TCRdb, the immuneACCESS table is reduced to in-frame sequences with V and J assigned. These tables do not hold every clone; where another copy was compared, an unresolved V gene accounts for under half, and the others remain unexplained. Clone size and V and J calls were adopted from that table, with D and trimming inferred from the DNA. The sample table contains 250,000 or so clones; only one count was recorded for approximately 82% of them. Clones ranked in the top ten supply under 2% of the sample.

Worth noting for this clone: It has no known antigen specificity. No much larger clone is present one base from it, and per-base qualities are unavailable.

The TCR comes from a woman aged 80 or over with acute or convalescent COVID-19. Source material: peripheral blood.

The DNA reads TGTGCCAGCAGCCGAGGGACAGGGGGCGATTCGGGCACTGAAGCTTTCTTT. Translated, this gives CASSRGTGGDSGTEAFF. The V and J genes are TRBV3-1 (or the pseudogene TRBV3-2) and TRBJ1-1; TRBD1 lines up with 12 middle nucleotides. The CDR3 holds 17 amino acids from the cysteine to the phenylalanine. Only the CDR3 part of the read is kept: 51 bases, read in frame from the first base. Here V drops 4 bases and J drops 4 bases, and the junction holds 10 bases not matched to any gene. For CDR1 and CDR2, the germline V gene (reference sequence) lists LGHDT and YNNKEL.